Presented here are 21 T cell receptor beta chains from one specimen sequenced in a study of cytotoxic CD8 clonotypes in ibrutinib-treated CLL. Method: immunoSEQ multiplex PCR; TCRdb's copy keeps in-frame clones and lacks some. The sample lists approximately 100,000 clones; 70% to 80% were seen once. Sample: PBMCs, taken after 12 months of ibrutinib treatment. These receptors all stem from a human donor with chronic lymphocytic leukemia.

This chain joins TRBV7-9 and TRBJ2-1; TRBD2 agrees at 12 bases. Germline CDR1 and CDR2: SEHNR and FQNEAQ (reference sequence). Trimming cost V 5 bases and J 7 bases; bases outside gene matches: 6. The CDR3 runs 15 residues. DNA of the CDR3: TGTGCCAGCAGCCCTAGCGGGGGGGCCGTGAATGAGCAGTTCTTC. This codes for CASSPSGGAVNEQFF.

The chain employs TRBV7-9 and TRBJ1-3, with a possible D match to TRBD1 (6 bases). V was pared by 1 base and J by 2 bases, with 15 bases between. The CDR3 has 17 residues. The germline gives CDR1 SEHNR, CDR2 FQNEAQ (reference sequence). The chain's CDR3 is CASSLGGTGTTGNTIYF. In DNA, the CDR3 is TGTGCCAGCAGCTTAGGCGGCACAGGGACGACTGGAAACACCATATATTTT.

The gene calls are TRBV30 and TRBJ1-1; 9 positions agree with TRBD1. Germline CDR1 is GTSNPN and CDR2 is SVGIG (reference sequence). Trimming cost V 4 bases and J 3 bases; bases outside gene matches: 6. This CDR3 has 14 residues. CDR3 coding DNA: TGTGCCTGGACCCTACAGGGGGCCCACACTGAAGCTTTCTTT. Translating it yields CAWTLQGAHTEAFF.

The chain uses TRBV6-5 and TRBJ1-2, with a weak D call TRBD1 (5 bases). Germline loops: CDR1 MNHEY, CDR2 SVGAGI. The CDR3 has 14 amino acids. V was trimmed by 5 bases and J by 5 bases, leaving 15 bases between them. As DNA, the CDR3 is TGTGCCAGCAGTCCCGGGGGGGGAGGATATGGCTACACCTTC. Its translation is CASSPGGGGYGYTF.

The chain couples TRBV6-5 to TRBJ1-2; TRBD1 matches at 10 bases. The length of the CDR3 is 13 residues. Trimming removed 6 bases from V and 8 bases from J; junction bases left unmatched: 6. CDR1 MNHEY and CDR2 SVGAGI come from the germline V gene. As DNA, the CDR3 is TGTGCCAGCAGCCCCGGGACAGGGGAAGGCTACACCTTC. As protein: CASSPGTGEGYTF.

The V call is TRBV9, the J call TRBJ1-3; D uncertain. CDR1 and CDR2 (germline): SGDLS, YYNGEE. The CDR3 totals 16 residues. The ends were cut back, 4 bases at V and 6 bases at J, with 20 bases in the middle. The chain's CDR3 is CASSPRGGSLANTIYF. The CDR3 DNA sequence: TGTGCCAGCAGCCCAAGAGGAGGTTCCTTGGCAAACACCATATATTTT.

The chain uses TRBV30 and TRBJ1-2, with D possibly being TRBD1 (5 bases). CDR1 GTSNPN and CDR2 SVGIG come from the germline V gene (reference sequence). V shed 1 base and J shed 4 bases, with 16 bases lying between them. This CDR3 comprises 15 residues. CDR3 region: CAWSARGGVSYGYTF. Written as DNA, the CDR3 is TGTGCCTGGAGTGCCCGCGGGGGGGTTAGCTATGGCTACACCTTC.

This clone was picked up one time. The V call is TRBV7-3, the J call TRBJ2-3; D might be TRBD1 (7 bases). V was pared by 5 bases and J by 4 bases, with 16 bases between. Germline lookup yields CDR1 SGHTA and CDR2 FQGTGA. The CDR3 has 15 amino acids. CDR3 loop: CASSPQGGSADTQYF. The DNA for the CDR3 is TGTGCCAGCAGCCCCCAGGGGGGTTCGGCAGATACGCAGTATTTT.

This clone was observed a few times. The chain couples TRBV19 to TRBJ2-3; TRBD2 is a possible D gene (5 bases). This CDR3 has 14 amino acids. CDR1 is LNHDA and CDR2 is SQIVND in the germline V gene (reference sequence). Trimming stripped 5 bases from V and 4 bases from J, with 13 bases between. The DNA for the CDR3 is TGTGCCAGTAGTCTCCCGGGAAGGTCAGATACGCAGTATTTT. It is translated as CASSLPGRSDTQYF.

DNA for the CDR3: TGTGCCAGCAGCTTAGTCGGCTGGGGGAGGCGGGAGCTGTTTTTT. Translation: CASSLVGWGRRELFF. The chain couples TRBV13 to TRBJ2-2; tentative D call: TRBD2 (6 bases). The CDR3 loop spans 15 amino acids. V was clipped by 1 base and J by 9 bases, with 15 bases between them. In germline, CDR1 is PRHDT, CDR2 FYEKMQ (reference sequence).

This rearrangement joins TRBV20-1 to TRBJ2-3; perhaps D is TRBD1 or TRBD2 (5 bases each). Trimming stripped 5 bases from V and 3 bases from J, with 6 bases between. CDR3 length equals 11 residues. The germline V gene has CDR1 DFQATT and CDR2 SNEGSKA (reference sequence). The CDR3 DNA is TGCAGTGCTTGGGGGACAGATACGCAGTATTTT. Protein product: CSAWGTDTQYF.

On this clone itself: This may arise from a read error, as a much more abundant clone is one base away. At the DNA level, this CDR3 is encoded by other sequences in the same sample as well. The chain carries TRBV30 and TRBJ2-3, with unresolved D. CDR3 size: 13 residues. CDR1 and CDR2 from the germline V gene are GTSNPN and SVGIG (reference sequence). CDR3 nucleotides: TGTGCCTGGAGTGTACTTCGCACAGATACGCAATATTTT. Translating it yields CAWSVLRTDTQYF.

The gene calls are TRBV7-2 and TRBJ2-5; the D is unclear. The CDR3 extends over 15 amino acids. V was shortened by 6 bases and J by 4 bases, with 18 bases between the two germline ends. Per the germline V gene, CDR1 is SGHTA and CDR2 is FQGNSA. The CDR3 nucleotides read TGTGCCAGCAGTTTTGACACACGGTCCCGAGAGACCCAGTACTTC. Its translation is CASSFDTRSRETQYF. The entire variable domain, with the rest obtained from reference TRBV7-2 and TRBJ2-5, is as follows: GAGVSQSPSNKVTEKGKDVELRCDPISGHTALYWYRQSLGQGLEFLIYFQGNSAPDKSGLPSDRFSAERTGGSVSTLTIQRTQQEDSAVYLCASSFDTRSRETQYFGPGTRLLVL.

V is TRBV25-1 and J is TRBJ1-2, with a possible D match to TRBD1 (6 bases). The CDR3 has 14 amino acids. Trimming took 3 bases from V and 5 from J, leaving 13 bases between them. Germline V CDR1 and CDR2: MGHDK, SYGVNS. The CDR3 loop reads CASSEAGAAYGYTF. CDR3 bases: TGTGCCAGCAGTGAGGCAGGGGCTGCTTATGGCTACACCTTC.

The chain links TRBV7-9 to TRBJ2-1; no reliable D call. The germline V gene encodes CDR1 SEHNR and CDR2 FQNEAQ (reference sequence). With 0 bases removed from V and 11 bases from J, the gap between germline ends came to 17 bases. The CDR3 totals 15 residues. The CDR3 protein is CASSLALFWWVQQFF. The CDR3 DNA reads TGTGCCAGCAGCTTAGCCCTCTTTTGGTGGGTCCAGCAGTTCTTC.

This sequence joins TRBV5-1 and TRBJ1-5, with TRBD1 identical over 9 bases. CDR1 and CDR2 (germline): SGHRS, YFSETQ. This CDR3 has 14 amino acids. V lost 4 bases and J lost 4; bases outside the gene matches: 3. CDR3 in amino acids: CASSPGTGNQPQHF. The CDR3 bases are TGCGCCAGCAGCCCGGGGACAGGGAATCAGCCCCAGCATTTT. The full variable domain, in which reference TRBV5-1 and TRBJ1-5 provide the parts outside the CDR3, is KAGVTQTPRYLIKTRGQQVTLSCSPISGHRSVSWYQQTPGQGLQFLFEYFSETQRNKGNFPGRFSGRQFSNSRSEMNVSTLELGDSALYLCASSPGTGNQPQHFGDGTRLSIL.

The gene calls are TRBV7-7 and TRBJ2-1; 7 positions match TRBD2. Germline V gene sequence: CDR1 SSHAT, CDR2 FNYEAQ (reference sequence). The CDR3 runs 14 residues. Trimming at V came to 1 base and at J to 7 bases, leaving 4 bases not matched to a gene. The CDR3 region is CASSLGRTSNEQFF. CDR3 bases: TGTGCCAGCAGCTTAGGTCGGACTAGTAATGAGCAGTTCTTC. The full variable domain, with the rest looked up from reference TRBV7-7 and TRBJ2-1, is GAGVSQSPRYKVTKRGQDVTLRCDPISSHATLYWYQQALGQGPEFLTYFNYEAQPDKSGLPSDRFSAERPEGSISTLTIQRTEQRDSAMYRCASSLGRTSNEQFFGPGTRLTVL.

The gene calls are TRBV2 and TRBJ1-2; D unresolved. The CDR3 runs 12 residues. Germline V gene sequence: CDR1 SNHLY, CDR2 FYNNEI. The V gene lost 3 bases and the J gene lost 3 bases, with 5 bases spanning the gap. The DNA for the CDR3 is TGTGCCAGCAGTGACAGTTACTATGGCTACACCTTC. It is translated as CASSDSYYGYTF.

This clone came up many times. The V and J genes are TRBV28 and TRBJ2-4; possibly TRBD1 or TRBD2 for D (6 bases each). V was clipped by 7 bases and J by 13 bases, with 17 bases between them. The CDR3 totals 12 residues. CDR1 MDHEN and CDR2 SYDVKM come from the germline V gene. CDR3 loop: CASTPPRGPQYF. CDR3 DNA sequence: TGTGCCAGCACCCCACCTCGGGGGCCACAGTACTTC. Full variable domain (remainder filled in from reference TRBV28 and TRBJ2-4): DVKVTQSSRYLVKRTGEKVFLECVQDMDHENMFWYRQDPGLGLRLIYFSYDVKMKEKGDIPEGYSVSREKKERFSLILESASTNQTSMYLCASTPPRGPQYFGAGTRLSVL.

The CDR3 DNA reads as TGCAGCGTGGACAGTAGGAACACTGAAGCTTTCTTT. It encodes CSVDSRNTEAFF. The rearrangement uses TRBV29-1 and TRBJ1-1; possibly TRBD1 for D (6 bases). V lost 6 bases to trimming and J lost 1 base, with 9 bases between them. This CDR3 region has 12 residues. From germline, CDR1 is SQVTM and CDR2 ANQGSEA.

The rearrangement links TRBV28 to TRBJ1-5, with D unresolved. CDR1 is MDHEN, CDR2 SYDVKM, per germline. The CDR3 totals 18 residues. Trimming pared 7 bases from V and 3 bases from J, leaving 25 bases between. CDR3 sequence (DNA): TGTGCCAGCACACTAAGCCAGACGGGCCCGGGTATCAATCAGCCCCAGCATTTT. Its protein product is CASTLSQTGPGINQPQHF.